A single sample gave rise to the 2 T cell receptor beta chains below, sequenced in a study of blood T cell repertoires in COVID-19. Libraries were prepared by immunoSEQ multiplex PCR; TCRdb keeps only in-frame clonotypes and omits some of them. The profile shows fewer than 60,000 clones, roughly 90% of them singletons. Sequenced sample: peripheral blood. The receptors originated from a human donor with acute or convalescent COVID-19. The donor label of this sample is uncertain.

The chain has TRBV19 and TRBJ2-5, with 14 bases identical to TRBD2. The CDR3 has 16 residues. Germline V gene data show CDR1 as LNHDA and CDR2 as SQIVND (reference sequence). The V and J ends lost 3 bases and 1 base, in that order; junction bases with no gene match: 1. Written as DNA, the CDR3 is TGTGCCAGTAGTATTGGGACTAGCGGGGGCCAAGAGACCCAGTACTTC. Amino acids: CASSIGTSGGQETQYF.

The chain has TRBV30 and TRBJ2-3; 14 nucleotides line up with TRBD2. This CDR3 is built from 18 residues. Losses at the gene ends were 1 base for V and 3 bases for J; bases not matched to a gene: 9. Per germline, CDR1 GTSNPN and CDR2 SVGIG (reference sequence). In DNA form, the CDR3 reads TGTGCCTGGAGTGGGACTAGCGGGGGGCGAGTCAGGACAGATACGCAGTATTTT. Its translation is CAWSGTSGGRVRTDTQYF.